Listed below are T cell receptor beta chains from one sample, sequenced in a study of siplizumab effects on memory and regulatory T cells. Profiled with immunoSEQ multiplex PCR; TCRdb holds only in-frame clones, not every one. This table holds 80,000 to 130,000 clones, about 91% found once. The specimen was CD4+ T cells sorted from blood. The source of these receptors is a human donor in good health. Some clones in this sample may be carry-over from other donors' samples. The CDR3 runs from the conserved cysteine through the conserved F or W. A D gene is named only where the DNA matches it firmly. Expanded clones get a size class; other rows say once, few or many, or leave the size out.

D gene	clone size	J gene	V gene	CDR3 length	CDR3 DNA	CDR3 protein
TRBD1	.	TRBJ1-2	TRBV5-6	13	TGTGCCAGCAGCTTATCGACAGGGGCTGGCTACACCTTC	CASSLSTGAGYTF
.	.	TRBJ2-2	TRBV5-1	13	TGCGCCAGCGGATCCGGGAACACCGGGGAGCTGTTTTTT	CASGSGNTGELFF
.	.	TRBJ1-1	TRBV6-6	15	TGTGCCAGCAGGAAAGACAGTCCAATTGGCGCTGAAGCTTTCTTT	CASRKDSPIGAEAFF
.	.	TRBJ2-5	TRBV15	13	TGTGCCACCAGCAGCCGGGACGGGCAGTTTGGGTACTTC	CATSSRDGQFGYF
.	.	TRBJ1-2	TRBV18	16	TGTGCCAGCTCACCGCTACTAGACAGTACTAACTATGGCTACACCTTC	CASSPLLDSTNYGYTF
.	.	TRBJ2-1	TRBV30	14	TGTGCCTGGAGTGAAGGACTGGGAGAGTATGAGCAGTTCTTC	CAWSEGLGEYEQFF
.	.	TRBJ1-1	TRBV28	15	TGTGCCAGCCTATTAATGACCGGCATGAACACTGAAGCTTTCTTT	CASLLMTGMNTEAFF
TRBD2	few	TRBJ2-1	TRBV29-1	15	TGCAGCGTTCTGGGGGGGACTAACCTGTACAATGAGCAGTTCTTC	CSVLGGTNLYNEQFF
TRBD2	.	TRBJ2-5	TRBV2	15	TGTGCCAGCACTGATAATAGCGGGAGGGCCGAGACCCAGTACTTC	CASTDNSGRAETQYF
TRBD1	.	TRBJ2-3	TRBV5-4	15	TGTGCCAGCAGCTTGGCAGGGGGTAGGACAGATACGCAGTATTTT	CASSLAGGRTDTQYF
.	.	TRBJ2-4	TRBV5-1	16	TGCGCCAGCAGCTCCGGGGTGGGGCTAGCCAAAAACATTCAGTACTTC	CASSSGVGLAKNIQYF
.	.	TRBJ2-1	TRBV7-3	14	TGTGCCAGCAGTGGCTGGGGGCCCTACAATGAGCAGTTCTTC	CASSGWGPYNEQFF
TRBD2	.	TRBJ2-5	TRBV7-2	16	TGTGCCAGCAGCCCCGGACTAGCGGGAGGGCTTGGGACCCAGTACTTC	CASSPGLAGGLGTQYF
.	.	TRBJ1-1	TRBV7-6	14	TGTGCCAGCAGACGGGACCCGAAGGACACTGAAGCTTTCTTT	CASRRDPKDTEAFF
.	.	TRBJ2-7	TRBV9	14	TGTGCCAGCAGCGTAACCGTGAGCTCCTACGAGCAGTACTTC	CASSVTVSSYEQYF
.	.	TRBJ1-2	TRBV6-5	13	TGTGCCAGCAGTTACAGTGGGAGCTATGGCTACACCTTC	CASSYSGSYGYTF
.	.	TRBJ1-5	TRBV19	13	TGTGCCAGTAGTAAGGAGACCAATCAGCCCCAGCATTTT	CASSKETNQPQHF
TRBD2	.	TRBJ2-5	TRBV9	16	TGTGCCAGCAGCCTCCGACTAGCGGGACAACAAGAGACCCAGTACTTC	CASSLRLAGQQETQYF
.	.	TRBJ2-2	TRBV7-8	13	TGTGCCAGCAGCCCACACGGGACCGGGGAGCTGTTTTTT	CASSPHGTGELFF
.	.	TRBJ2-5	TRBV19	16	TGTGCCAGTAGTAAGGTCAGGACACTGGTCGGGGAGACCCAGTACTTC	CASSKVRTLVGETQYF
.	.	TRBJ2-1	TRBV14	14	TGTGCCAGCAGCCGTCGCACTAGCTTCAATGAGCAGTTCTTC	CASSRRTSFNEQFF
TRBD1	.	TRBJ2-5	TRBV5-8	15	TGTGCCAGCAGAACGAGACAGGGAACCTCGGAGACCCAGTACTTC	CASRTRQGTSETQYF
.	once	TRBJ1-2	TRBV30	12	TGTGCCTGGAGTGTAGGAGGTTATGGCTACACCTTC	CAWSVGGYGYTF
.	.	TRBJ2-3	TRBV2	12	TGTGCCAGCAGTGTCGCCTTTGCTACGCAGTATTTT	CASSVAFATQYF
.	few	TRBJ1-5	TRBV2	15	TGTGCCAGCAGTTTCCAATCGGGAAGTCGACAGCCCCAGCATTTT	CASSFQSGSRQPQHF
.	.	TRBJ1-1	TRBV10-2	12	TGCGCCAGCAGGGGGGTTGGGACTGAAGCTTTCTTT	CASRGVGTEAFF
.	.	TRBJ2-3	TRBV10-2	16	TGCGCCAGCAGTGAGTCTGGGGGCGTAGGCACAGATACGCAGTATTTT	CASSESGGVGTDTQYF
.	.	TRBJ1-1	TRBV28	13	TGTGCCAGCAGATACGACATGAACACTGAAGCTTTCTTT	CASRYDMNTEAFF
.	.	TRBJ2-5	TRBV7-3	15	TGTGCCAGCAGCTTAAATGTCGGTCGTCCAGAGACCCAGTACTTC	CASSLNVGRPETQYF
.	.	TRBJ2-2	TRBV5-1	15	TGCGCCAGCAGCTTGGAAGGGACTTACACCGGGGAGCTGTTTTTT	CASSLEGTYTGELFF
.	.	TRBJ2-1	TRBV5-6	17	TGTGCCAGCAGCTCCTTACGACCAGGGGCCTTTTACAATGAGCAGTTCTTC	CASSSLRPGAFYNEQFF
.	.	TRBJ1-5	TRBV4-1	16	TGCGCCAGCAGCCAAGGAAGGGCCAGGGGCAATCAGCCCCAGCATTTT	CASSQGRARGNQPQHF
.	.	TRBJ2-1	TRBV27	18	TGTGCCAGCAGTCCACCCCTCGGGCGGAGGAGCTCCTACAATGAGCAGTTCTTC	CASSPPLGRRSSYNEQFF
TRBD1	.	TRBJ2-4	TRBV19	13	TGTGCCAGTAGTGCTGAGACAGGGGGTAATCAGTACTTC	CASSAETGGNQYF
TRBD1	.	TRBJ2-3	TRBV5-1	17	TGCGCCAGCAGCTCCGGGACAGGGAGCCTAGATACAGATACGCAGTATTTT	CASSSGTGSLDTDTQYF
.	.	TRBJ1-4	TRBV2	12	TGTGCCAGCAGCCGGGTTGAAGAAAAACTGTTTTTT	CASSRVEEKLFF
.	.	TRBJ2-7	TRBV25-1	13	TGTGCCAGCAGGAGGGAAAGCTCCTACGAGCAGTACTTC	CASRRESSYEQYF
TRBD1	.	TRBJ1-2	TRBV5-6	15	TGTGCCAGCAGCCCCCGGACAGGGCATGGCTATGGCTACACCTTC	CASSPRTGHGYGYTF
.	.	TRBJ1-2	TRBV4-1	15	TGCGCCAGCAGCCAAGATGGGCTAGTGGTACGTGGCTACACCTTC	CASSQDGLVVRGYTF
.	.	TRBJ2-1	TRBV21-1	16	TGTGCCAGCAGCAGCGGGCTAGCGGGAGTGCTCAATGAGCAGTTCTTC	CASSSGLAGVLNEQFF
TRBD1	.	TRBJ1-1	TRBV5-1	18	TGCGCCAGCAGCTTGGAACCGGGACAGGGTGGGGGGAGGACTGAAGCTTTCTTT	CASSLEPGQGGGRTEAFF
TRBD2	.	TRBJ2-7	TRBV5-1	15	TGCGCCAGCAGCCCACGACTAGCGGGAGGTGAGGAGCAGTACTTC	CASSPRLAGGEEQYF
.	.	TRBJ1-1	TRBV7-2	18	TGTGCCAGCAACCCTAAGTTGGGGATAAGGGACATCGGACATTCCGCTTTCTTT	CASNPKLGIRDIGHSAFF
.	.	TRBJ2-2	TRBV19	18	TGTGCCAGTAGTATAAATTTGGACTCAGGGGGGTACACCGGGGAGCTGTTTTTT	CASSINLDSGGYTGELFF
.	.	TRBJ1-6	TRBV11-2	16	TGTGCCAGCAGCTTAGAGCAGAGTGGGGGTAATTCACCCCTCCACTTT	CASSLEQSGGNSPLHF
TRBD1	.	TRBJ2-4	TRBV30	16	TGTGCCTGGAGTCCCGGGACAGGGGGTCCCAAAAACATTCAGTACTTC	CAWSPGTGGPKNIQYF
TRBD2	once	TRBJ2-3	TRBV5-4	18	TGTGCCAGCAGCTCCGGGACTAGCGGGAGGGCCGGCACAGATACGCAGTATTTT	CASSSGTSGRAGTDTQYF
TRBD1	.	TRBJ2-1	TRBV5-1	16	TGCGCCAGCAGCTTCTTCGGACAGGGCGGGGACAATGAGCAGTTCTTC	CASSFFGQGGDNEQFF
TRBD1	.	TRBJ2-2	TRBV18	16	TGTGCCAGCTCACCACCGATGGGACAGGGGACCGGGGAGCTGTTTTTT	CASSPPMGQGTGELFF
TRBD1	.	TRBJ2-5	TRBV5-1	14	TGCGCCAGCAGCACCGCCAGGGGGCAAGAGACCCAGTACTTC	CASSTARGQETQYF
TRBD2	.	TRBJ2-3	TRBV11-2	17	TGTGCCAGCAGCAAATTACTAGCGGGAGGGCCGACAGATACGCAGTATTTT	CASSKLLAGGPTDTQYF
.	.	TRBJ1-2	TRBV25-1	13	TGTGCCAGCAGTGTGGGACTGTATGATGGCTACACCTTC	CASSVGLYDGYTF
.	.	TRBJ1-5	TRBV27	15	TGTGCCAGCAGTTTATCAGGGGTGATGAATCAGCCCCAGCATTTT	CASSLSGVMNQPQHF
.	.	TRBJ2-5	TRBV28	14	TGTGCCAGCAGTGCCGGGACAAACCAAGAGACCCAGTACTTC	CASSAGTNQETQYF
.	.	TRBJ1-1	TRBV5-1	13	TGCGCCAGCAGCCCACAGGGGAACACTGAAGCTTTCTTT	CASSPQGNTEAFF
TRBD1	.	TRBJ2-7	TRBV6-5	16	TGTGCCAGCAGTTACTTAACGGGGACAGCGCCACCCGAGCAGTACTTC	CASSYLTGTAPPEQYF
.	.	TRBJ1-4	TRBV9	13	TGTGCCAGCAGCGTACGGGAACTAGGAGTCCTGTTTTTT	CASSVRELGVLFF